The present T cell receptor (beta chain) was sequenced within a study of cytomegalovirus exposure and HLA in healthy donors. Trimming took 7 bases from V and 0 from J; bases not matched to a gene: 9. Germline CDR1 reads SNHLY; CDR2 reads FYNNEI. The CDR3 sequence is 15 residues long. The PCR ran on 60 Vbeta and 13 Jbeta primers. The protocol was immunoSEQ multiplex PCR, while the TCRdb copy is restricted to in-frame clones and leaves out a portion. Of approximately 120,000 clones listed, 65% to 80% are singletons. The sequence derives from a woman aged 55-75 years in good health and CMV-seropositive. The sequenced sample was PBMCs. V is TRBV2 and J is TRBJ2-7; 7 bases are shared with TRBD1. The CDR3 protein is CASNRGPLTSYEQYF. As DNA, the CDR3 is TGTGCCAGCAACAGGGGACCTCTAACCTCCTACGAGCAGTACTTC.